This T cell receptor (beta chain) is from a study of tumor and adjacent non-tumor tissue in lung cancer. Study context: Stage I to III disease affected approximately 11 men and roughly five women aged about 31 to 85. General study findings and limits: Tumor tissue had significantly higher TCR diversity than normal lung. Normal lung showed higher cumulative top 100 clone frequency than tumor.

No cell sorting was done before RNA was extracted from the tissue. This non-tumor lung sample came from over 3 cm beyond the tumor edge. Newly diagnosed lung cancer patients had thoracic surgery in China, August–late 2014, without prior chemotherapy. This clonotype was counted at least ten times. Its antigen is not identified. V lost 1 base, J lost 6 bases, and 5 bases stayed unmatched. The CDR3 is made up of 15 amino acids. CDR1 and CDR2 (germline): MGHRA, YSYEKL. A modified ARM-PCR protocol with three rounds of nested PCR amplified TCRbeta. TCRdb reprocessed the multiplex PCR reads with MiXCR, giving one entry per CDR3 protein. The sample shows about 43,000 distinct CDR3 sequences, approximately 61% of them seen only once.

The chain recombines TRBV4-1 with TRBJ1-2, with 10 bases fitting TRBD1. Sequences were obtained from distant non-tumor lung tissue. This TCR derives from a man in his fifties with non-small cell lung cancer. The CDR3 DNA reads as TGCGCCAGCAGCCAAGTGGGGACAGGGGAACATGGCTACACCTTC. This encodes CASSQVGTGEHGYTF.